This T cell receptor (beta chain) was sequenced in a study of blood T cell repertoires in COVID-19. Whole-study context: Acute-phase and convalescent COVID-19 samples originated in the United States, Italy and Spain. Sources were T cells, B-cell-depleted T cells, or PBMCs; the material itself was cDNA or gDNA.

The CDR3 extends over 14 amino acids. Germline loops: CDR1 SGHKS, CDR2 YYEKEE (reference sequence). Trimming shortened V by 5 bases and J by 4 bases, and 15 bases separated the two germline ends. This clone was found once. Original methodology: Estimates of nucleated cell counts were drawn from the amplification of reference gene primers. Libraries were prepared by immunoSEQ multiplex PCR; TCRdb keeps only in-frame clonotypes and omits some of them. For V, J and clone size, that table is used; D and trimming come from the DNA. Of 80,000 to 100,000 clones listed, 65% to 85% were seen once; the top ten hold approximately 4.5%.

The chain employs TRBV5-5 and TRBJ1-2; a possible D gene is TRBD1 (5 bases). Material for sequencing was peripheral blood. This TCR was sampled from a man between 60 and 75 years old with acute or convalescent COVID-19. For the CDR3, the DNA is TGTGCCAGCAGTACTCAGGGATTGGGCTATGGCTACACCTTC. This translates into CASSTQGLGYGYTF.